This T cell receptor (beta chain) derives from a study of T cell changes during pregnancy in multiple sclerosis. Sequencing used immunoSEQ multiplex PCR; TCRdb keeps in-frame clones, though not all of them. The sample yields about 44,000 clones, around 92% seen once. The germline CDR1 and CDR2 sequences are SEHNR and FQNEAQ (reference sequence). The CDR3 contains 10 residues. With V trimmed by 9 bases and J by 11 bases, 6 bases remained unmatched. The chain combines TRBV7-9 with TRBJ1-1; the match to TRBD1 covers 7 bases. The source is a female donor with multiple sclerosis, enrolled in a pregnancy study. The source material was CD4+ T cells from peripheral blood mononuclear cells, sampled in the third trimester of pregnancy. CDR3 bases: TGTGCCAGTCGGAGGGGGCCGGCTTTCTTT. This translates into CASRRGPAFF.